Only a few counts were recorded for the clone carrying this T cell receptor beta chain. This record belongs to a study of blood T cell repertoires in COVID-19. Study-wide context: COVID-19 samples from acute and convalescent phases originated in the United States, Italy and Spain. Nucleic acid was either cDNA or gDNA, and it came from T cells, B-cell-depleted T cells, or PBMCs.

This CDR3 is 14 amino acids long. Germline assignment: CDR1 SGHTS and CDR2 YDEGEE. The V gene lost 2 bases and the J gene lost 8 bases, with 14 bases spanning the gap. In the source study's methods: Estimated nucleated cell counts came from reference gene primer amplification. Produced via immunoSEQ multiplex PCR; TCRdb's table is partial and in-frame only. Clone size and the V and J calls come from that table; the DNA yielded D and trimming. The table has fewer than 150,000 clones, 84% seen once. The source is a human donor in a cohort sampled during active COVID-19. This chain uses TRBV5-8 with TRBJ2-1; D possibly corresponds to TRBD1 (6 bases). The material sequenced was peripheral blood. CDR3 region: CASSLKGVVDEQFF. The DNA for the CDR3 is TGTGCCAGCAGCTTAAAGGGGGTCGTAGATGAGCAGTTCTTC.